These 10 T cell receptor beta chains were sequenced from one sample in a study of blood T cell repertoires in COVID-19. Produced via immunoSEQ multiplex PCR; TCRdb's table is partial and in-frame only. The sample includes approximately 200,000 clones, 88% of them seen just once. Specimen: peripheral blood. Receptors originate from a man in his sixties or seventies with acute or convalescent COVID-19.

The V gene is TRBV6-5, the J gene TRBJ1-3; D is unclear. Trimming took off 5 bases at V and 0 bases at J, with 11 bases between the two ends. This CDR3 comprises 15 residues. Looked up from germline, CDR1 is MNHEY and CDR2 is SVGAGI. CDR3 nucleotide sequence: TGTGCCAGCAGTCCAGCGCCCCTCTCTGGAAACACCATATATTTT. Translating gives CASSPAPLSGNTIYF.

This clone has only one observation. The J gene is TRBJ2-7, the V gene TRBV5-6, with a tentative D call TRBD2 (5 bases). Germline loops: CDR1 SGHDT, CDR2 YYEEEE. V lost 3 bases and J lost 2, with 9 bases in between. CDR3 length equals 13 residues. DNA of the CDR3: TGTGCCAGCAGCTGGCTCGGGGCCTACGAGCAGTACTTC. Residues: CASSWLGAYEQYF.

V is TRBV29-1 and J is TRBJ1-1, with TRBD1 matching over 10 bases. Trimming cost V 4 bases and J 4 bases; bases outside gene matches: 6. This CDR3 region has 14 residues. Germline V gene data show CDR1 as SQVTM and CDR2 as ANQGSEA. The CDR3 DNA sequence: TGCAGCGTTGGACAGGGGGCTGTTGGCACTGAAGCTTTCTTT. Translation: CSVGQGAVGTEAFF.

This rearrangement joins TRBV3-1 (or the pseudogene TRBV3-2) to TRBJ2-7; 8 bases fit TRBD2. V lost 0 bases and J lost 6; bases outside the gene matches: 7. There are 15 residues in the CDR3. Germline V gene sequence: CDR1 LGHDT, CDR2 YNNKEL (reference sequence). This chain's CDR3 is CASSQDPGLGVEQYF. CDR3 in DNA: TGTGCCAGCAGCCAAGATCCGGGACTAGGCGTCGAGCAGTACTTC.

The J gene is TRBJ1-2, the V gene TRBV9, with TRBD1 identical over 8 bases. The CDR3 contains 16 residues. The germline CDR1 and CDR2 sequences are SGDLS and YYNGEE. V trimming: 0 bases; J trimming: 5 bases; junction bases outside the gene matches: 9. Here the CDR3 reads CASSVEGSGTGYGYTF. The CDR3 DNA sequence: TGTGCCAGCAGCGTAGAGGGATCCGGGACAGGATATGGCTACACCTTC.

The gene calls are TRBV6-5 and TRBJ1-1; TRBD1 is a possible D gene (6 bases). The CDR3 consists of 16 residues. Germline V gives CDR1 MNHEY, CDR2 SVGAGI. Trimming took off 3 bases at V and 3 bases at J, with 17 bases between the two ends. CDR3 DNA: TGTGCCAGCAGTTATTGGGGCAGGGGACGCGACACTGAAGCTTTCTTT. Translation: CASSYWGRGRDTEAFF.

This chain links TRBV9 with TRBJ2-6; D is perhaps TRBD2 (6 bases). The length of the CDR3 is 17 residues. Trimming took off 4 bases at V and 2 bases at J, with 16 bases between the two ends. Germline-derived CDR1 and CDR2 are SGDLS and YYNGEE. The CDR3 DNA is TGTGCCAGCAGCCCCTACGCTCCGGGGGCTGGGGCCAACGTCCTGACTTTC. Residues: CASSPYAPGAGANVLTF.

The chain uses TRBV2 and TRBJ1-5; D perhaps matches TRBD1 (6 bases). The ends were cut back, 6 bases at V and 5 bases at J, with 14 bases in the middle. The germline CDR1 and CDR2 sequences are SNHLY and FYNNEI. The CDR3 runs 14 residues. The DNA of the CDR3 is TGTGCCAGCAGGGGATGGACAGAGGATCAGCCCCAGCATTTT. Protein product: CASRGWTEDQPQHF.

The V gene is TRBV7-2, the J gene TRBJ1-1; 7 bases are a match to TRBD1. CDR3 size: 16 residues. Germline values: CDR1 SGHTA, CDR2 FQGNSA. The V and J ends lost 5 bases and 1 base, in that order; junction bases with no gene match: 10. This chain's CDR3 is CASSPRETGWNTEAFF. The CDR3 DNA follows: TGTGCCAGCAGCCCCCGTGAGACAGGGTGGAACACTGAAGCTTTCTTT.

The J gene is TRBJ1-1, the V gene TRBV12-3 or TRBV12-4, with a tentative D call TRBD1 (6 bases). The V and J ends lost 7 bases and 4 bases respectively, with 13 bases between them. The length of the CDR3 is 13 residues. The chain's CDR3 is CASTEGVVTEAFF. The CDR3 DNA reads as TGTGCCAGCACCGAGGGGGTGGTCACTGAAGCTTTCTTT.